This T cell receptor beta chain was captured by sequencing in a study of blood T cell repertoires in COVID-19. Study-wide context: Samples of COVID-19 (acute and convalescent) were obtained from the United States, Italy and Spain.

In the original analysis: Estimated nucleated cell counts came from reference gene primer amplification. The assay was immunoSEQ multiplex PCR, and TCRdb's table has in-frame clones only and misses some. For V, J and clone size, that table is used; D and trimming come from the DNA. Among more than 150,000 clones listed, roughly 90% were seen once. Participants were placed into cohorts based on the clinical history they reported. Recovery meant two consecutive negative NP/OP PCR tests, professional clearance, or resolved symptoms. This clone was seen only a few times. Germline CDR1 and CDR2: SGHNT and YYREEE (reference sequence). This CDR3 is built from 16 residues. V was cut by 0 bases and J by 0 bases, with 10 bases left in between.

The chain is built from TRBV5-4 and TRBJ1-3; D gene uncertain. Input material: PBMCs or T cells enriched from blood (not recorded which). The receptor was derived from a woman younger than 45 who had recovered from COVID-19. DNA of the CDR3: TGTGCCAGCAGCTTGGGTGTTCGAGGCTCTGGAAACACCATATATTTT. It is translated as CASSLGVRGSGNTIYF.